This TCR beta chain was retrieved from a study of blood T cell repertoires in COVID-19 (dated by TCRdb to 2019 to 2021). Concerning the study at large: Samples covering the acute and convalescent phases of COVID-19 were provided by collaborators in the United States, Italy and Spain. A freely available public database, intended as a resource for researchers studying the immune response to SARS-CoV-2, is where the repertoires were released. HLA class I and class II types, where available, came from metadata supplied by the sample provider rather than from assay-based typing. Samples came from the ongoing ImmuneRACE study (first 160 participants) plus 1,254 subjects from 6 global collaborators. The material from the prospective study consisted of cDNA or gDNA derived from T cells, B-cell-depleted T cells, or PBMCs. Sample metadata almost always included a de-identified subject ID, COVID-19 status, age in years and sex. Deeply sampled blood TCRbeta repertoires from subjects exposed to, actively infected with, or recovered from COVID-19 were included in the dataset. Overall study results and their limits: How much clinical and demographic metadata was included differed by source and by participant, and the metadata was provided uncurated.

The immunoSEQ Assay, a bias-controlled multiplex PCR, was used to amplify TCRbeta CDR3 regions from genomic DNA. In the authors' own workflow: Nucleated cell counts per sample were estimated from amplification of reference gene primers within the assay. Sequence reads were collapsed and filtered to measure the absolute abundance of every unique TCRbeta CDR3 rearrangement. For each sample, productive Simpson clonality was calculated as the square root of Simpson's diversity index over productive rearrangements. Drawn from immuneACCESS, this table holds only the in-frame rearrangements with V and J called that TCRdb kept. Clones are partly lost; checked studies trace under half to an unresolved V gene and leave the rest unexplained. V and J calls and clone size are given by that table; D and trimming were obtained from the DNA. For this sample there are approximately 260,000 clones; roughly 88% appear just once. The top ten clones comprise 10% to 13% of the sample.

One collaborating source in Seattle enrolled patients while the patients were actively infected and followed the patients over time throughout the course of disease. Each collaborating institution followed its own protocols to collect whole blood in K2EDTA tubes. Collaborator samples were shipped for TCRbeta analysis as frozen whole blood, isolated PBMCs, or DNA extracted from either sample type. Comment on this clone: Its antigen remains unidentified. Base qualities are missing; no much larger clone stands one base away.

The cysteine opens and the phenylalanine closes a CDR3 of 14 amino acids. Only CDR3 DNA is held: 42 bases, read in frame from base 1. For CDR1 and CDR2, the germline V gene lists MDHEN and SYDVKM. V drops 2 bases and J drops 6 bases, leaving 11 bases in between. This sequence uses TRBV28 and TRBJ1-5; a tentative D call is TRBD1 (6 bases match). The sequence derives from a woman in her 70s with COVID-19, enrolled during active disease. Sequencing was carried out using peripheral blood. The bases read TGTGCCAGCAGTTTAGCAGGGGAGCGTCAGCCCCAGCATTTT. Its translation is CASSLAGERQPQHF.